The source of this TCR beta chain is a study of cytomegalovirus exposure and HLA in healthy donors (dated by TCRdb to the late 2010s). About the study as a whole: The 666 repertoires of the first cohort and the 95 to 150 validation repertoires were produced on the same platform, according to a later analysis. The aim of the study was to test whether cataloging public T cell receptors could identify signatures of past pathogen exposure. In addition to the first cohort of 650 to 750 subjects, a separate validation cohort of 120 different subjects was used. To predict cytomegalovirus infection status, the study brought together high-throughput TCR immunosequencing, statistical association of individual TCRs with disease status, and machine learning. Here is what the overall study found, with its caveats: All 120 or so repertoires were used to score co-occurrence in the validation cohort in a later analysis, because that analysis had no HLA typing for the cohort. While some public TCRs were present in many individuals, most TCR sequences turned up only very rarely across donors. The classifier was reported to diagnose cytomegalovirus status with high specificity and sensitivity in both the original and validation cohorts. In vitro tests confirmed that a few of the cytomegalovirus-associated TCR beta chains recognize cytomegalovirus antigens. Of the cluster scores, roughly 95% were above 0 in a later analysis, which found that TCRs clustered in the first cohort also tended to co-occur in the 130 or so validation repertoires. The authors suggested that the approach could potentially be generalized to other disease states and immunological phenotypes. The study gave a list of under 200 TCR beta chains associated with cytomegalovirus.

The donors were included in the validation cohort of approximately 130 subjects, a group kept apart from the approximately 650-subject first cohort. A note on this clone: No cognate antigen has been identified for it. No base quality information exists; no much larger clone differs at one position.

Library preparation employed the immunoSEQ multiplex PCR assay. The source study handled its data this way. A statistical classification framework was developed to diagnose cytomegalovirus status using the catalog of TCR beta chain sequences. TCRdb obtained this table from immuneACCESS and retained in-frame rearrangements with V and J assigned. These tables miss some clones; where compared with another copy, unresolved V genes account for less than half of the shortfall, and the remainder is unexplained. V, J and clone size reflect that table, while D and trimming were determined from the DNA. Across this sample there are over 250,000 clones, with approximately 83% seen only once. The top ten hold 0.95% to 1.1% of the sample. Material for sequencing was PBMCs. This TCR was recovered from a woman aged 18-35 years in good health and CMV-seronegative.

The CDR3 amino acid sequence is: CASSLYPGSNSPLHF. The sequenced DNA is TGTGCCAGCAGTTTATACCCCGGGTCCAATTCACCCCTCCACTTT. The V and J segments used are TRBV27 and TRBJ1-6; no D segment can be confidently identified. V is pared back by 1 base and J by 7 bases, with 11 bases lying between the germline termini. CDR1 and CDR2 were assigned from the germline V gene (reference sequence) as MNHEY and SMNVEV. The CDR3 measures 15 amino acids from cysteine to phenylalanine. Only the CDR3 DNA stays, 45 bases, in frame from base 1.